This T cell receptor beta chain was observed in a study of cytotoxic CD8 clonotypes in ibrutinib-treated CLL. This CDR3 has 17 amino acids. CDR1 is LNHDA, CDR2 SQIVND, per germline (reference sequence). V gave up 5 bases and J gave up 0 bases, with 17 bases separating them. Here immunoSEQ multiplex PCR was the method, and the copy in TCRdb shows in-frame clones only, minus some. Here the sample spans under 200,000 clones, 70% to 85% being singletons. A word on this clone: Its antigen is still unknown.

Findings of the study overall: Clonality correlated strongly with circulating CD8+ T cells and exceeded age-matched healthy donors at baseline.

The specimen comprised PBMCs, sampled after 24 months of ibrutinib treatment. This TCR derives from a human donor with chronic lymphocytic leukemia. The chain combines TRBV19 with TRBJ2-1; weak D call: TRBD1 (7 bases). CDR3 bases: TGTGCCAGTAGTCTCCGGACAGGAGGGAGCTCCTACAATGAGCAGTTCTTC. Translation: CASSLRTGGSSYNEQFF.